Each of the 29 T cell receptor beta chains below was sequenced from the same sample in a study of cytomegalovirus exposure and HLA in healthy donors. Amplification used 60 Vbeta primers and 13 Jbeta primers. Sequenced by immunoSEQ multiplex PCR; TCRdb stores in-frame clones only, minus some. The table has some 120,000 clones, more than 60% seen once; the top ten hold less than 2.5%. Sequencing was performed on PBMCs. These receptors all come from a woman aged 40 to 55 in good health and CMV-seropositive.

This clone was counted only a few times. V and J are TRBV19 and TRBJ1-5; D uncertain. The CDR3 has 13 amino acids. The germline gives CDR1 LNHDA, CDR2 SQIVND (reference sequence). V lost 3 bases and J 7 bases, leaving 10 bases between the germline ends. The CDR3 DNA reads TGTGCCAGTAGTATCATCCCGGGGCAGCCCCAGCATTTT. Its protein is CASSIIPGQPQHF.

This chain connects TRBV7-9 to TRBJ1-2; TRBD1 agrees at 7 bases. This CDR3 spans 15 amino acids. Germline lookup yields CDR1 SEHNR and CDR2 FQNEAQ (reference sequence). V lost 5 bases to trimming and J lost 7 bases; unmatched junction nucleotides: 13. The CDR3 is CASSRGDSGMGGYTF. The CDR3 DNA reads as TGTGCCAGCAGCCGCGGGGACAGTGGGATGGGTGGCTACACCTTC.

The rearrangement uses TRBV5-6 and TRBJ2-7, with 8 bases aligning to TRBD1. Germline values: CDR1 SGHDT, CDR2 YYEEEE. With 10 bases clipped from V and 5 bases from J, the junction kept 8 bases outside the gene matches. The CDR3 consists of 12 residues. The chain's CDR3 is CAARDRWDEQYF. Here the CDR3 DNA reads TGTGCCGCCCGGGACAGGTGGGACGAGCAGTACTTC.

The genes are TRBV7-3 and TRBJ1-1; 7 bases map to TRBD1. V lost 5 bases and J lost 1; bases outside the gene matches: 4. In germline, CDR1 is SGHTA, CDR2 FQGTGA. The CDR3 length is 14 residues. The CDR3 reads CASSPGQANTEAFF. CDR3 DNA sequence: TGTGCCAGCAGCCCCGGACAGGCGAACACTGAAGCTTTCTTT.

The chain links TRBV30 to TRBJ2-2, with a weak D call TRBD1 (6 bases). The CDR3 runs to 15 residues. CDR1 and CDR2 (germline): GTSNPN, SVGIG (reference sequence). Trimming took off 1 base at V and 4 bases at J, with 13 bases between the two ends. Here the CDR3 DNA reads TGTGCCTGGAGTGGTTTGAGGGGGAGCACCGGGGAGCTGTTTTTT. It specifies CAWSGLRGSTGELFF.

A few counts support this clone. The V gene is TRBV5-1, the J gene TRBJ2-1; tentative D call: TRBD2 (6 bases). V lost 5 bases and J 7 bases, leaving 19 bases between the germline ends. Per germline, CDR1 SGHRS and CDR2 YFSETQ. The length of the CDR3 is 15 residues. The CDR3 bases are TGCGCCAGCAGACAGAATTTCGGGAGTTCTAATGAGCAGTTCTTC. Residues: CASRQNFGSSNEQFF.

V is TRBV19 and J is TRBJ1-3; 7 bases align to TRBD1. The germline V gene has CDR1 LNHDA and CDR2 SQIVND (reference sequence). The CDR3 has 18 amino acids. J gave up 4 bases and V 5 bases, and 17 bases lay outside the gene matches. The CDR3 nucleotides read TGTGCCAGTAGTTTCACCCTCGGACAGGACCTTCCAGGAAACACCATATATTTT. Its protein product is CASSFTLGQDLPGNTIYF.

This clone was seen a handful of times. The chain joins TRBV7-6 to TRBJ2-2; 10 nucleotides line up with TRBD1. The length of the CDR3 is 14 residues. Germline trimming cut 11 bases from V and 3 bases from J; bases unmatched to any gene: 6. Germline values: CDR1 SGHVS, CDR2 FNYEAQ. In DNA form, the CDR3 reads TGTGCCGGGGGAGGACAGGGGGACACCGGGGAGCTGTTTTTT. Protein product: CAGGGQGDTGELFF.

This clone was found a few times. The chain carries TRBV5-8 and TRBJ2-3; 7 bases map to TRBD1. Germline V lookup: CDR1 SGHTS, CDR2 YDEGEE. V was clipped by 4 bases and J by 2 bases; unmatched bases: 7. This CDR3 comprises 15 residues. The CDR3 spells CASSAGTADTDTQYF. The CDR3 nucleotides are TGTGCCAGCAGCGCCGGGACAGCCGACACAGATACGCAGTATTTT.

This clone has more than one count but fewer than ten. The V gene is TRBV6-1, the J gene TRBJ1-5; D gene uncertain. Germline CDR1 and CDR2: MNHNS and SASEGT. Trimming left V 3 bases short and J 1 base short, with 10 bases between. The CDR3 covers 15 residues. For the CDR3, the DNA is TGTGCCAGCAGTGAGGAGGGCCTGAGCAATCAGCCCCAGCATTTT. It encodes CASSEEGLSNQPQHF.

This clone was counted a few times. The V call is TRBV28, the J call TRBJ2-7; TRBD2 matches 11 bases. Germline V gene data show CDR1 as MDHEN and CDR2 as SYDVKM. Trimming took 3 bases from V and 3 from J; bases not matched to a gene: 16. The CDR3 loop spans 19 amino acids. The CDR3 protein is CASSFFGLAGGTWDYEQYF. CDR3 DNA sequence: TGTGCCAGCAGTTTTTTCGGGCTAGCGGGGGGCACTTGGGACTACGAGCAGTACTTC.

The rearrangement joins TRBV7-8 to TRBJ2-5, with D perhaps TRBD1 or TRBD2 (5 bases each). Near its end, the DNA agrees better with TRBJ2-7, so the J call may be wrong. Germline CDR1 reads SGHVS; CDR2 reads FQNEAQ. The CDR3 is made up of 12 amino acids. CDR3 in amino acids: CASSIDGGEQYF. The CDR3 coding sequence is TGTGCCAGCAGTATAGATGGGGGCGAGCAGTACTTC.

This rearrangement joins TRBV27 to TRBJ1-2, with D perhaps TRBD1 (6 bases). Trimming took off 4 bases at V and 0 bases at J, with 12 bases between the two ends. CDR3 size: 15 residues. CDR1 is MNHEY, CDR2 SMNVEV, per germline (reference sequence). The DNA for the CDR3 is TGTGCCAGCAGTTCAACAGGGCTGGCTAACTATGGCTACACCTTC. Translating it yields CASSSTGLANYGYTF.

This clone was detected a few times. The chain uses TRBV19 and TRBJ1-1; tentatively, D is TRBD1 (6 bases). Germline lookup yields CDR1 LNHDA and CDR2 SQIVND (reference sequence). Trimming shortened V by 5 bases and J by 4 bases, and 17 bases separated the two germline ends. This CDR3 has 15 residues. The CDR3 reads CASSAGTQGFTEAFF. Written as DNA, the CDR3 is TGTGCCAGTAGTGCCGGGACCCAGGGGTTCACTGAAGCTTTCTTT.

The genes are TRBV30 and TRBJ2-5; no clear D. Germline CDR1 and CDR2: GTSNPN and SVGIG (reference sequence). V lost 5 bases and J 2 bases, leaving 18 bases between the germline ends. This CDR3 is 15 amino acids long. The CDR3 here is CAWGLGNTIQETQYF. In DNA, the CDR3 is TGTGCCTGGGGTCTAGGCAACACTATACAAGAGACCCAGTACTTC.

This clone has more than one count but fewer than ten. This sequence joins TRBV9 and TRBJ2-4; 9 bases align to TRBD2. V lost 0 bases, J lost 8 bases, and 6 bases stayed unmatched. This CDR3 is 15 amino acids long. Looked up from germline, CDR1 is SGDLS and CDR2 is YYNGEE. CDR3 coding DNA: TGTGCCAGCAGCGTAGACCTCTTAGCGGGAGACATTCAGTACTTC. Its translation: CASSVDLLAGDIQYF.

This clone is a singleton in its sample. The chain joins TRBV7-9 to TRBJ2-4; D might be TRBD1 (5 bases). Germline CDR1 is SEHNR and CDR2 is FQNEAQ (reference sequence). The CDR3 extends over 14 amino acids. V lost 1 base and J 6 bases, leaving 10 bases between the germline ends. In DNA form, the CDR3 reads TGTGCCAGCAGCTTAGAGGTGACAGTAAACATTCAGTACTTC. It is translated as CASSLEVTVNIQYF.

This chain connects TRBV19 to TRBJ1-2, with D possibly matching TRBD1 (6 bases). Germline-derived CDR1 and CDR2 are LNHDA and SQIVND (reference sequence). This CDR3 contains 16 residues. V was cut by 3 bases and J by 5 bases, with 19 bases left in between. The CDR3 here is CASSIPGETLRYGYTF. DNA for the CDR3: TGTGCCAGTAGTATCCCAGGGGAGACCCTCAGATATGGCTACACCTTC.

The V and J genes are TRBV11-2 and TRBJ2-3; 13 bases are shared with TRBD2. This CDR3 is 18 amino acids long. Per germline, CDR1 SGHAT and CDR2 FQNNGV. The trim removed 5 bases at V and 0 bases at J, leaving 8 bases unmatched. CDR3 DNA sequence: TGTGCCAGCAGCCTAATCGGACTAGCGGGGGATAGCACAGATACGCAGTATTTT. This sequence encodes CASSLIGLAGDSTDTQYF. The full variable domain, its missing parts supplied by reference TRBV11-2 and TRBJ2-3, is EAGVAQSPRYKIIEKRQSVAFWCNPISGHATLYWYQQILGQGPKLLIQFQNNGVVDDSQLPKDRFSAERLKGVDSTLKIQPAKLEDSAVYLCASSLIGLAGDSTDTQYFGPGTRLTVL.

This clone has only a few counts. The CDR3 sequence is CASSLQGLPLHF. The CDR3 coding sequence is TGTGCCAGCAGCCTTCAGGGCTTACCCCTCCACTTT. The rearrangement uses TRBV11-2 and TRBJ1-6; D is possibly TRBD1 (5 bases). V lost 5 bases to trimming and J lost 12 bases, with 11 bases between them. This CDR3 spans 12 amino acids. Looked up from germline, CDR1 is SGHAT and CDR2 is FQNNGV.

The chain joins TRBV30 to TRBJ2-7; 11 positions agree with TRBD2. Germline assignment: CDR1 GTSNPN and CDR2 SVGIG (reference sequence). The CDR3 has 17 amino acids. V gave up 2 bases and J gave up 4 bases; unmatched junction bases: 13. In DNA, the CDR3 is TGTGCCTGGAGTAAGGGGTATGGTACTAGCGGGAGTTACGAGCAGTACTTC. Its translation: CAWSKGYGTSGSYEQYF. The entire variable domain, with the rest obtained from reference TRBV30 and TRBJ2-7, is as follows: SQTIHQWPATLVQPVGSPLSLECTVEGTSNPNLYWYRQAAGRGLQLLFYSVGIGQISSEVPQNLSASRPQDRQFILSSKKLLLSDSGFYLCAWSKGYGTSGSYEQYFGPGTRLTVT.

V and J are TRBV4-3 and TRBJ1-2; 8 positions agree with TRBD1. This CDR3 region has 15 residues. V shed 0 bases, J shed 6 bases, and the junction held 6 bases outside the gene matches. Germline assignment: CDR1 LGHNA and CDR2 YSLEER. In DNA form, the CDR3 reads TGCGCCAGCAGCCAAGATGTCGCAGGGGGCGATGGCTACACCTTC. Protein product: CASSQDVAGGDGYTF.

The rearrangement joins TRBV18 to TRBJ2-7; 8 bases fit TRBD1. Germline CDR1 KGHSH, CDR2 LQKENI. CDR3 size: 14 residues. Unmatched junction bases numbered 5, after V lost 2 bases and J lost 5 bases. CDR3 sequence reads: CASSPTGGLNEQYF. The CDR3 DNA reads as TGTGCCAGCTCACCAACAGGGGGTCTGAACGAGCAGTACTTC.

The chain links TRBV29-1 to TRBJ1-1, with D perhaps matching TRBD1 (6 bases). The germline V gene has CDR1 SQVTM and CDR2 ANQGSEA. The CDR3 covers 14 residues. The V end lost 4 bases, the J end lost 3 bases, and 15 bases lay between the germline ends. Here the CDR3 DNA reads TGCAGCGTTGGGCGTACAGGGTTGCACACTGAAGCTTTCTTT. It specifies CSVGRTGLHTEAFF. The variable domain in full, completed from reference TRBV29-1 and TRBJ1-1, reads SAVISQKPSRDICQRGTSLTIQCQVDSQVTMMFWYRQQPGQSLTLIATANQGSEATYESGFVIDKFPISRPNLTFSTLTVSNMSPEDSSIYLCSVGRTGLHTEAFFGQGTRLTVV.

The J gene is TRBJ1-4, the V gene TRBV19, with 8 bases that match TRBD1. Per the germline V gene, CDR1 is LNHDA and CDR2 is SQIVND (reference sequence). This CDR3 has 15 residues. The V segment lost 5 bases and the J segment 4 bases; nucleotides outside the gene matches: 6. CDR3 nucleotides: TGTGCCAGTAGTCCAGACAGGGGATATAATGAAAAACTGTTTTTT. Protein product: CASSPDRGYNEKLFF.

The chain has TRBV2 and TRBJ1-4; D is perhaps TRBD1 (5 bases). Per germline, CDR1 SNHLY and CDR2 FYNNEI. Deletions cut 8 bases from V and 7 bases from J, with 14 bases between. CDR3 length equals 13 residues. The chain's CDR3 is CASSGIVSEKLFF. CDR3 nucleotide sequence: TGTGCCAGCTCAGGGATAGTTAGTGAAAAACTGTTTTTT.

This rearrangement joins TRBV11-2 to TRBJ2-1; possible D gene TRBD2, 6 bases. The germline V gene encodes CDR1 SGHAT and CDR2 FQNNGV. The CDR3 covers 14 residues. With 2 bases removed from V and 10 bases from J, the gap between germline ends came to 15 bases. The CDR3 loop reads CASSLFQGAGEQFF. The DNA for the CDR3 is TGTGCCAGCAGCTTATTTCAGGGCGCGGGGGAGCAGTTCTTC.

This clone occurred once. J is TRBJ1-6 and V is TRBV30; a possible D gene is TRBD1 (5 bases). The CDR3 spans 14 residues. V was trimmed by 5 bases and J by 7 bases, leaving 15 bases between them. CDR1 is GTSNPN, CDR2 SVGIG, per germline (reference sequence). The CDR3 here is CAWGEGRENSPLHF. As DNA, the CDR3 is TGTGCCTGGGGTGAGGGCAGGGAAAATTCACCCCTCCACTTT.

The V and J genes are TRBV2 and TRBJ2-1, with 9 bases identical to TRBD2. Germline CDR1 reads SNHLY; CDR2 reads FYNNEI. The junction had 9 bases not matched to a gene; V was cut back by 2 bases and J by 10 bases. The CDR3 is 15 residues long. In DNA form, the CDR3 reads TGTGCCAGCAGTGAAAGGCTAGCGGGATTATTCGAGCAGTTCTTC. Its protein product is CASSERLAGLFEQFF. Based on the CDR3 plus reference TRBV2 and TRBJ2-1, the full variable domain is EPEVTQTPSHQVTQMGQEVILRCVPISNHLYFYWYRQILGQKVEFLVSFYNNEISEKSEIFDDQFSVERPDGSNFTLKIRSTKLEDSAMYFCASSERLAGLFEQFFGPGTRLTVL.